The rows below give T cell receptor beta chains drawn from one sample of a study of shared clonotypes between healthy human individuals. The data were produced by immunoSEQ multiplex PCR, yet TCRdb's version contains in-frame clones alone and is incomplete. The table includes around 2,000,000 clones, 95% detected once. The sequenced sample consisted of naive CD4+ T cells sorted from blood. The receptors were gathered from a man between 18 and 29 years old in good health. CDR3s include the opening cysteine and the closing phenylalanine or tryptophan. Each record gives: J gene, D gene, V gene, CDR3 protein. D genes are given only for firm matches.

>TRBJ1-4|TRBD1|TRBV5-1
CASSVDPTGSNEKLFF
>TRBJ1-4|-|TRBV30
CAWSVRSGYAELFF
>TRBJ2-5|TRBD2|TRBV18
CASSRASGRAETQYF
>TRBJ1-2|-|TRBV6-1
CASSEGVGYTF
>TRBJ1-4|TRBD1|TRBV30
CACAGGEKLFF
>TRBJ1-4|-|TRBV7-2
CASSSKNREVFF
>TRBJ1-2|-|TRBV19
CASSPVVGQWGYGYTF
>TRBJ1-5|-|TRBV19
CASSIDEPGQPQHF
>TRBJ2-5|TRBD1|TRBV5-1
CASSTAGTGGYETQYF
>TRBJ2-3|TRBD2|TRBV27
CASSFRLAGTDTQYF
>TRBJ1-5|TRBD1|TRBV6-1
CASSESTGGGSNQPQHF
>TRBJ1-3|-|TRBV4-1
CASSQAHSGFLSSGNTIYF
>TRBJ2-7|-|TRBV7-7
CASSLDQGSTYEQYF
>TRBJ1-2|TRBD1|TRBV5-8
CASSLGQGARYGYTF
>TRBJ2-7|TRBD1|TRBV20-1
CSAGQGDEQYF
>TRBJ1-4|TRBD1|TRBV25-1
CASSESRDRDREKLFF
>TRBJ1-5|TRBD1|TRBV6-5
CASSQDRGLNQPQHF
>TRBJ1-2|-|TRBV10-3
CAISESRQANYGYTF
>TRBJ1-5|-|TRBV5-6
CASSSGTEFSNQPQHF
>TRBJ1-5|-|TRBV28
CASRLGSNQPQHF
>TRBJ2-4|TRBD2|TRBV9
CASSSPIETSGVAKNIQYF
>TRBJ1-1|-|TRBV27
CASTVDVASDTEAFF
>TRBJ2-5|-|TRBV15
CATSRAPGETQYF
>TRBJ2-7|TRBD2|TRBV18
CASSPPLGAGGEQYF
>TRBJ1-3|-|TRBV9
CASSSISGNTIYF
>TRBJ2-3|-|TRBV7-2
CASSSRADTQYF